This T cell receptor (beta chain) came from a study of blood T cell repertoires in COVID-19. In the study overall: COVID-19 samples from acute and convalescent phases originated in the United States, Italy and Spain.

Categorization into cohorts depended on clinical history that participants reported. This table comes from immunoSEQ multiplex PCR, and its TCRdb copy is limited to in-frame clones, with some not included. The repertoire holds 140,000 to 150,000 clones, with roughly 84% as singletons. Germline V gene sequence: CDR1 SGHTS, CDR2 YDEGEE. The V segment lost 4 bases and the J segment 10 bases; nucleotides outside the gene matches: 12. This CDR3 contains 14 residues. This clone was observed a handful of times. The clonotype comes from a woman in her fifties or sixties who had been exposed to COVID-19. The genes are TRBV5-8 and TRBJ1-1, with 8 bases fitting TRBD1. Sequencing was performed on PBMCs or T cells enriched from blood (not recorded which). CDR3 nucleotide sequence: TGTGCCAGCAGCGACGAAAGAAACAGGGGGGTAGCTTTCTTT. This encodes CASSDERNRGVAFF.